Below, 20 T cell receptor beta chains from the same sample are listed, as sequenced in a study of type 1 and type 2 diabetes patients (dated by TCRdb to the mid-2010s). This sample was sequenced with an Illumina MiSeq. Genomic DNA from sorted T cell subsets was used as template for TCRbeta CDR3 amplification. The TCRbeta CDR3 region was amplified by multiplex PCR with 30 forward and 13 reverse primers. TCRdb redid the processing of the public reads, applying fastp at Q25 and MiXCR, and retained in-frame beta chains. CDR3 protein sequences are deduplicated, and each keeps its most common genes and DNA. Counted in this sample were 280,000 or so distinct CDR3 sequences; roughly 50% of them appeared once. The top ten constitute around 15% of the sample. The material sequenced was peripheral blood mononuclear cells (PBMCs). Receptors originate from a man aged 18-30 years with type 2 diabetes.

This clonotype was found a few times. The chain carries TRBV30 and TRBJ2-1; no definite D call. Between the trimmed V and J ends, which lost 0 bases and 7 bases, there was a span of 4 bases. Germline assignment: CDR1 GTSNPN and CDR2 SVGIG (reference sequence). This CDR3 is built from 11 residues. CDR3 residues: CAWSVLNEQFF. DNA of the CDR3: TGTGCCTGGAGTGTTCTGAATGAGCAGTTCTTC.

As DNA, the CDR3 is TGTGCCAGCAGTTTGGGGCTAGCGGGAGTCAATGAGCAGTTCTTC. Translation gives CASSLGLAGVNEQFF. V is TRBV28 and J is TRBJ2-1; 10 bases align to TRBD2. V lost 3 bases and J lost 6; bases outside the gene matches: 5. From germline, CDR1 is MDHEN and CDR2 SYDVKM. The CDR3 sequence is 15 residues long.

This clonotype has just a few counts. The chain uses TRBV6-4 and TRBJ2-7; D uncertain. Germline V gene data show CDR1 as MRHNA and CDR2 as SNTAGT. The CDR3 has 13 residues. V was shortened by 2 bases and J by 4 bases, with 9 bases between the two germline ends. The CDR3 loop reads CASSDSGIYEQYF. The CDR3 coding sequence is TGTGCCAGCAGTGACAGTGGCATATACGAGCAGTACTTC.

The CDR3 here is CAISESVSGYTF. In DNA, the CDR3 is TGTGCCATCAGTGAGTCGGTGAGTGGCTACACCTTC. The chain links TRBV10-3 to TRBJ1-2; no reliable D call. CDR3 length: 12 residues. The V gene's germline CDR1 is ENHRY and CDR2 SYGVKD. Trimming cost V 0 bases and J 7 bases, with 6 bases left between them.

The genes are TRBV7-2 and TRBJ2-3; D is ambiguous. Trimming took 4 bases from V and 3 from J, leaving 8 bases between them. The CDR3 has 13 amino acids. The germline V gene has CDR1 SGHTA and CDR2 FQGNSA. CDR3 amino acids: CASSSYVTDTQYF. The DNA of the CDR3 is TGTGCCAGCAGCTCCTACGTTACAGATACGCAGTATTTT.

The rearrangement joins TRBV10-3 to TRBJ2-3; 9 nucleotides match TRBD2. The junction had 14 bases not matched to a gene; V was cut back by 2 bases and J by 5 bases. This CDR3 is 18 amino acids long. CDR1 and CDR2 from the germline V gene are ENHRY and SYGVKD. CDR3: CAISEDGSGGKVGDTQYF. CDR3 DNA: TGTGCCATCAGTGAGGATGGTAGCGGGGGAAAGGTTGGAGATACGCAGTATTTT.

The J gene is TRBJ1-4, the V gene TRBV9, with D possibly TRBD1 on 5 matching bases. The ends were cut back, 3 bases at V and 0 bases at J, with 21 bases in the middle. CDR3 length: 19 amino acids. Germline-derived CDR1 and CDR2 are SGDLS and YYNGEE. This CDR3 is CASSDRPGGAEATNEKLFF. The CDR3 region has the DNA TGTGCCAGCAGCGACAGGCCTGGCGGGGCGGAAGCAACTAATGAAAAACTGTTTTTT.

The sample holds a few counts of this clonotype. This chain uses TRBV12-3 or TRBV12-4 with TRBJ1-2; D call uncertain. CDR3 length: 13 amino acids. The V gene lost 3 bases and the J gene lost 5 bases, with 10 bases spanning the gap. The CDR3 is CASSLTLWYGYTF. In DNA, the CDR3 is TGTGCCAGCAGTTTGACTTTATGGTATGGCTACACCTTC.

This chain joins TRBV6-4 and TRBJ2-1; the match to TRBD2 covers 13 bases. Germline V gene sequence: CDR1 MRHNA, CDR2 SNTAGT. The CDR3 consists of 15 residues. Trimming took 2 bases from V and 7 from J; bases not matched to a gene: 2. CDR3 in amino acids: CASSDGTSGENEQFF. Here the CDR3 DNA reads TGTGCCAGCAGTGACGGGACTAGCGGGGAGAATGAGCAGTTCTTC.

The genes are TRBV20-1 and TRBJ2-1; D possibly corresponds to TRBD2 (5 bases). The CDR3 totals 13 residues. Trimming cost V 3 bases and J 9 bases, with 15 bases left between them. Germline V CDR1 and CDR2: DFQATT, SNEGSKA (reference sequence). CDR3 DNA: TGCAGTGCTAGGGACGGGAAGGTCGGTGAGCAGTTCTTC. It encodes CSARDGKVGEQFF.

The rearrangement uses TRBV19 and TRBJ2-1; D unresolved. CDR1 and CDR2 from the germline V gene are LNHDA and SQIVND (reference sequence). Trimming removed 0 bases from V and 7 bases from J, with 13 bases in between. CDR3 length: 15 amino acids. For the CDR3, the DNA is TGTGCCAGTAGTATAGATCGTCCGGGCCTTAATGAGCAGTTCTTC. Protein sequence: CASSIDRPGLNEQFF. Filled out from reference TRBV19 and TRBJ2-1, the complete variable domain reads DGGITQSPKYLFRKEGQNVTLSCEQNLNHDAMYWYRQDPGQGLRLIYYSQIVNDFQKGDIAEGYSVSREKKESFPLTVTSAQKNPTAFYLCASSIDRPGLNEQFFGPGTRLTVL.

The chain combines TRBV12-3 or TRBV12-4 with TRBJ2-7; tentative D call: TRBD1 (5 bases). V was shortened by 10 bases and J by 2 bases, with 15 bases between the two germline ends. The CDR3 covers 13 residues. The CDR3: CAISQGSPYEQYF. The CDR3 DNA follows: TGTGCCATCTCGCAGGGCTCTCCCTACGAGCAGTACTTC.

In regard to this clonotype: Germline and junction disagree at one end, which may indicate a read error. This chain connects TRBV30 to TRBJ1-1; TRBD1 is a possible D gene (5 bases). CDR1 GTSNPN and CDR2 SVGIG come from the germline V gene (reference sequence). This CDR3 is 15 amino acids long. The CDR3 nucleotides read TGTGCCTGGAGTGTATGGGGCAGCTCTAACACTGAAGCTCTCTTT. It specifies CAWSVWGSSNTEALF.

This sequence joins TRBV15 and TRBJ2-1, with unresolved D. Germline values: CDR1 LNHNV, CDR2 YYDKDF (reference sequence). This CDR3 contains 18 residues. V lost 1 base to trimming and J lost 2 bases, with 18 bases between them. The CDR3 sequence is CATSRGTQRELPYNEQFF. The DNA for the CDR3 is TGTGCCACCAGCAGAGGGACCCAGCGTGAACTCCCCTACAATGAGCAGTTCTTC.

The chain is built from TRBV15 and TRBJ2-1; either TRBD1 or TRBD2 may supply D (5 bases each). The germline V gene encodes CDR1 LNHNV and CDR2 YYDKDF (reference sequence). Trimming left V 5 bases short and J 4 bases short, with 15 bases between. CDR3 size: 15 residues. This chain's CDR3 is CATSARGPGYNEQFF. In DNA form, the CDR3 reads TGTGCCACCAGCGCCCGGGGCCCAGGGTACAATGAGCAGTTCTTC.

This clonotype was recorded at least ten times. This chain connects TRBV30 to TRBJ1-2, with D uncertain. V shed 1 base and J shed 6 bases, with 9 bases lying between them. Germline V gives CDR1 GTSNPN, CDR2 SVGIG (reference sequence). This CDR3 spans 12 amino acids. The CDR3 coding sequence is TGTGCCTGGAGTGGGTCCCTGGATGGCTACACCTTC. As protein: CAWSGSLDGYTF.

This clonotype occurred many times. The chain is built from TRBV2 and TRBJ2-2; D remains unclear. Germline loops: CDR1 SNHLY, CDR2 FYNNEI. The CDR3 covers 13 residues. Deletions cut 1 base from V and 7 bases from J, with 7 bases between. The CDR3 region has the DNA TGTGCCAGCAGTGAAGATAGACTCGGGGAGCTGTTTTTT. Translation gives CASSEDRLGELFF.

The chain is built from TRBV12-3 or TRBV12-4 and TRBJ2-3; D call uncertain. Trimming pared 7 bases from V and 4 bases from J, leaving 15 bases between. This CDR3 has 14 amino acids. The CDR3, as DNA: TGTGCCAGCACCCTACCTGTTGGGGCAGATACGCAGTATTTT. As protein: CASTLPVGADTQYF.

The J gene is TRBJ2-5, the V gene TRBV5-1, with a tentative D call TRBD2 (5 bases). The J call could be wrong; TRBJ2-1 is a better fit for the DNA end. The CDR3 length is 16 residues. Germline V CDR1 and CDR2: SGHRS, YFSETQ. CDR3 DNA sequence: TGCGCCAGCAGCTTGGATCGCGGGCCCAGCTGGAATGAGCAGTTCTTC. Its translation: CASSLDRGPSWNEQFF.

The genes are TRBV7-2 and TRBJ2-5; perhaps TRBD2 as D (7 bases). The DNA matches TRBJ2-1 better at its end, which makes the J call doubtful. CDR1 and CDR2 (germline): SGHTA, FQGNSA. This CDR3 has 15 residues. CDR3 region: CASSSNIVGGDEQFF. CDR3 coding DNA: TGTGCCAGCAGCTCCAACATTGTAGGGGGGGATGAGCAGTTCTTC.